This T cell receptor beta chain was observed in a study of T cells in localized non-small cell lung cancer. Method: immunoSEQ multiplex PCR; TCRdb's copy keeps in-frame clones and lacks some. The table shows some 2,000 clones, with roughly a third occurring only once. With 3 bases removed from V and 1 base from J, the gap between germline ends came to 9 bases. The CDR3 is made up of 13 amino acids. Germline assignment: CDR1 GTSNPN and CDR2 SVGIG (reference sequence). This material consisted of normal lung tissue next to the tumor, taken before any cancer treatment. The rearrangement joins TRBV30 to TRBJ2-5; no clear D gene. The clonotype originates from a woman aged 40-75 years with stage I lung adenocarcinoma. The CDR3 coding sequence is TGTGCCTGGAGCCTTCAGTTCCAAGAGACCCAGTACTTC. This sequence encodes CAWSLQFQETQYF.